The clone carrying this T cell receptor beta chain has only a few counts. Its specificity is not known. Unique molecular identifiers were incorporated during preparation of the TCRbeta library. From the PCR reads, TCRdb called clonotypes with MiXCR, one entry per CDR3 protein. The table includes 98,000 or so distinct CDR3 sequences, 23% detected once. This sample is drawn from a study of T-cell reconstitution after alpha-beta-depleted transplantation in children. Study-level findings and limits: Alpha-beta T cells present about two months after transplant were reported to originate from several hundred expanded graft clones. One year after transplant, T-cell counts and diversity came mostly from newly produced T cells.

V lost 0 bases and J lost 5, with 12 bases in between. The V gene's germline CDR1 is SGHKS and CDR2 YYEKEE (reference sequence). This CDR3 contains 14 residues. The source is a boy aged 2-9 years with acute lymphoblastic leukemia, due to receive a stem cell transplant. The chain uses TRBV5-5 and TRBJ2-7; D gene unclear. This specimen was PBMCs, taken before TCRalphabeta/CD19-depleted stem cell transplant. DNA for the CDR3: TGTGCCAGCAGCTTGGGGCGGAGCATGAACGAGCAGTACTTC. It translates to CASSLGRSMNEQYF. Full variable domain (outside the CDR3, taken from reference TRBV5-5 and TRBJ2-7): DAGVTQSPTHLIKTRGQQVTLRCSPISGHKSVSWYQQVLGQGPQFIFQYYEKEERGRGNFPDRFSARQFPNYSSELNVNALLLGDSALYLCASSLGRSMNEQYFGPGTRLTVT.